One sample yielded the 22 T cell receptor beta chains listed below, sequenced in a study of cytomegalovirus exposure and HLA in healthy donors. PCR primers comprised 60 Vbeta and 13 Jbeta primers. Produced via immunoSEQ multiplex PCR; TCRdb's table is partial and in-frame only. This table has 200,000 to 250,000 clones, around 80% appearing once. Material: PBMCs. These receptors all stem from a woman aged 40 to 50 in good health and CMV-seronegative.

The chain combines TRBV27 with TRBJ2-7; possibly TRBD1 for D (5 bases). The CDR3 sequence is 16 residues long. CDR1 MNHEY and CDR2 SMNVEV come from the germline V gene (reference sequence). Trimming took off 3 bases at V and 0 bases at J, with 15 bases between the two ends. This chain's CDR3 is CASSFGHPEASYEQYF. CDR3 DNA sequence: TGTGCCAGCAGTTTCGGACACCCCGAGGCCTCCTACGAGCAGTACTTC.

This chain uses TRBV19 with TRBJ1-4; D gene unclear. CDR3 length: 14 residues. Germline V gene sequence: CDR1 LNHDA, CDR2 SQIVND (reference sequence). V lost 7 bases and J 7 bases, leaving 16 bases between the germline ends. CDR3 DNA: TGTGCCAGTATCAGGAATTGGGGAGGTGAAAAACTGTTTTTT. Amino acids: CASIRNWGGEKLFF.

The CDR3 DNA follows: TGTGCCACCAGCAGAGATACACTAGCGGGGGGGCCGGGCACAGATACGCAGTATTTT. This codes for CATSRDTLAGGPGTDTQYF. The chain couples TRBV15 to TRBJ2-3; 13 bases are shared with TRBD2. This CDR3 region has 19 residues. Germline CDR1 and CDR2: LNHNV and YYDKDF (reference sequence). V gave up 0 bases and J gave up 1 base; unmatched junction bases: 7.

The chain employs TRBV11-3 and TRBJ2-7; no definite D call. The V gene lost 6 bases and the J gene lost 3 bases, with 6 bases spanning the gap. Germline CDR1 is SGHNT and CDR2 is YENEEA. CDR3 size: 11 residues. In DNA, the CDR3 is TGTGCCAGCAGTTCAGGCTACGAGCAGTACTTC. Translating gives CASSSGYEQYF.

This sequence joins TRBV6-5 and TRBJ1-5, with 8 bases lining up with TRBD1. V shed 6 bases and J 4 bases; nucleotides not matched to a gene: 2. This CDR3 contains 13 residues. In germline, CDR1 is MNHEY, CDR2 SVGAGI. The CDR3 loop is CASRRQGNQPQHF. As DNA, the CDR3 is TGTGCCAGCAGGAGACAGGGGAATCAGCCCCAGCATTTT.

This chain uses TRBV28 with TRBJ1-2, with TRBD1 matching over 8 bases. Trimming took 7 bases from V and 8 from J; bases not matched to a gene: 18. Germline CDR1 and CDR2: MDHEN and SYDVKM. This CDR3 is built from 16 residues. CDR3 loop: CASIPPGGGGRGGYTF. CDR3 sequence (DNA): TGTGCCAGCATACCCCCAGGGGGCGGTGGTCGGGGCGGCTACACCTTC.

This clone was recorded only once. This chain connects TRBV5-1 to TRBJ1-1; D remains ambiguous. The CDR3 length is 16 residues. V was pared by 4 bases and J by 0 bases, with 16 bases between. The germline CDR1 and CDR2 sequences are SGHRS and YFSETQ. DNA for the CDR3: TGCGCCAGCAGCCAAAACAGCATCAGAATGAACACTGAAGCTTTCTTT. Translating it yields CASSQNSIRMNTEAFF.

The rearrangement joins TRBV29-1 to TRBJ2-1; tentative D call: TRBD1 (5 bases). This CDR3 region has 10 residues. Germline CDR1 SQVTM, CDR2 ANQGSEA. Trimming cost V 3 bases and J 10 bases, with 7 bases left between them. The CDR3 is CSVESGEQFF. The CDR3 coding sequence is TGCAGCGTTGAGTCAGGGGAGCAGTTCTTC.

The V call is TRBV5-6, the J call TRBJ2-7; D unresolved. The CDR3 contains 13 residues. Germline V gene lookup returns CDR1 SGHDT and CDR2 YYEEEE. Trimming removed 6 bases from V and 4 bases from J, with 14 bases in between. The DNA of the CDR3 is TGTGCCAGCAACCCCCGAGTCCAATACGAGCAGTACTTC. Translated: CASNPRVQYEQYF.

V is TRBV18 and J is TRBJ1-2; weak D call: TRBD1 (5 bases). CDR3 length: 13 amino acids. Germline assignment: CDR1 KGHSH and CDR2 LQKENI. With 3 bases removed from V and 7 bases from J, the gap between germline ends came to 12 bases. The CDR3 region has the DNA TGTGCCAGCTCACCTGGAGGGCAGGGTGGCTACACCTTC. It translates to CASSPGGQGGYTF.

This clone has just one count. The chain carries TRBV7-2 and TRBJ2-5; 7 positions agree with TRBD2. The closer fit of TRBJ2-7 to the DNA end suggests the J call may be wrong. The CDR3 contains 18 residues. Per germline, CDR1 SGHTA and CDR2 FQGNSA. CDR3 amino acids: CASSSRPVGLSSYYEQYF. In DNA, the CDR3 is TGTGCCAGCAGCTCACGGCCGGTGGGACTATCATCCTACTACGAGCAGTACTTC.

V usage is TRBV7-9 and J usage is TRBJ1-1, with TRBD1 matching over 7 bases. CDR1 is SEHNR and CDR2 is FQNEAQ in the germline V gene (reference sequence). J lost 4 bases, V lost 4 bases, and 9 bases had no gene match. CDR3 length equals 15 residues. CDR3 DNA sequence: TGTGCCAGCAGCTCGGACAGGCCCTTGGGCACTGAAGCTTTCTTT. Its translation is CASSSDRPLGTEAFF.

This clone has only a few counts. J is TRBJ2-3 and V is TRBV2, with D maybe TRBD2 (6 bases). The CDR3 is 14 residues long. Per germline, CDR1 SNHLY and CDR2 FYNNEI. Between the trimmed V and J ends, which lost 7 bases and 1 base, there was a span of 12 bases. CDR3 in amino acids: CASKLGGGTDTQYF. In DNA, the CDR3 is TGTGCCAGCAAGTTGGGGGGTGGCACAGATACGCAGTATTTT.

This clone was counted a single time. V is TRBV19 and J is TRBJ1-6; 7 bases agree with TRBD1. This CDR3 region has 18 residues. Germline V gene data show CDR1 as LNHDA and CDR2 as SQIVND (reference sequence). After removal of 0 bases from V and 4 bases from J, the junction contained 9 bases not matched to a gene. The DNA for the CDR3 is TGTGCCAGTAGTATAGATCTAAGGGGGCTCCGATATAATTCACCCCTCCACTTT. Translated, it gives CASSIDLRGLRYNSPLHF.

This clone was observed a few times. The genes are TRBV7-3 and TRBJ2-1; D perhaps matches TRBD1 (6 bases). Germline CDR1 is SGHTA and CDR2 is FQGTGA. V was cut by 2 bases and J by 1 base, with 9 bases left in between. The CDR3 consists of 15 residues. CDR3 region: CASSLPRGSYNEQFF. The CDR3, as DNA: TGTGCCAGCAGCTTACCCAGGGGATCCTACAATGAGCAGTTCTTC.

J is TRBJ1-1 and V is TRBV15; TRBD1 matches 9 bases. V lost 5 bases, J lost 1 base, and 5 bases stayed unmatched. Per germline, CDR1 LNHNV and CDR2 YYDKDF (reference sequence). This CDR3 region has 15 residues. DNA for the CDR3: TGTGCCACCAGCGCACGGACAGGGGAGAACACTGAAGCTTTCTTT. This encodes CATSARTGENTEAFF.

CDR3 loop: CASSQVGGEEDTQYF. CDR3 in DNA: TGCGCCAGCAGCCAAGTCGGAGGGGAGGAAGATACGCAGTATTTT. V usage is TRBV4-1 and J usage is TRBJ2-3, with TRBD2 as a possible D gene (6 bases). The V end lost 1 base, the J end lost 5 bases, and 13 bases lay between the germline ends. Germline-derived CDR1 and CDR2 are MGHRA and YSYEKL. There are 15 residues in the CDR3.

The V gene is TRBV4-2, the J gene TRBJ2-7, with 8 bases fitting TRBD2. Unmatched junction bases numbered 8, after V lost 0 bases and J lost 4 bases. CDR3 length: 16 residues. Germline loops: CDR1 LGHNA, CDR2 YNFKEQ. CDR3: CASSQDSGGGYYEQYF. The CDR3 coding sequence is TGTGCCAGCAGCCAAGATTCTGGCGGGGGGTATTACGAGCAGTACTTC.

The CDR3 spells CASSLFRGSNTGELFF. CDR3 nucleotides: TGTGCCAGCAGTTTATTCAGGGGTTCGAACACCGGGGAGCTGTTTTTT. The V and J genes are TRBV27 and TRBJ2-2; D possibly corresponds to TRBD1 (6 bases). Germline V lookup: CDR1 MNHEY, CDR2 SMNVEV (reference sequence). Trimming pared 1 base from V and 0 bases from J, leaving 9 bases between. The CDR3 extends over 16 amino acids.

This chain uses TRBV7-2 with TRBJ1-6; 7 nucleotides match TRBD1. The trim removed 0 bases at V and 7 bases at J, leaving 3 bases unmatched. CDR3 size: 15 residues. The germline V gene encodes CDR1 SGHTA and CDR2 FQGNSA. The DNA for the CDR3 is TGTGCCAGCAGCTTAGCACTAGGGGGCAATTCACCCCTCCACTTT. Translating gives CASSLALGGNSPLHF. Filled out from reference TRBV7-2 and TRBJ1-6, the complete variable domain reads GAGVSQSPSNKVTEKGKDVELRCDPISGHTALYWYRQSLGQGLEFLIYFQGNSAPDKSGLPSDRFSAERTGGSVSTLTIQRTQQEDSAVYLCASSLALGGNSPLHFGNGTRLTVT.

V is TRBV5-6 and J is TRBJ2-4, with D possibly being TRBD1 (6 bases). Germline CDR1 SGHDT, CDR2 YYEEEE. Trimming cost V 1 base and J 0 bases, with 14 bases left between them. This CDR3 region has 17 residues. The CDR3 sequence is CASSLRVQGIAKNIQYF. CDR3 nucleotides: TGTGCCAGCAGCTTGAGAGTACAGGGAATAGCCAAAAACATTCAGTACTTC.

The chain links TRBV9 to TRBJ2-7; tentatively, D is TRBD1 (6 bases). The CDR3 loop spans 14 amino acids. Trimming cost V 2 bases and J 3 bases, with 12 bases left between them. Germline CDR1 reads SGDLS; CDR2 reads YYNGEE. The CDR3 DNA sequence: TGTGCCAGCAGCGTTTACTTGACAGGCTACGAGCAGTACTTC. Translation gives CASSVYLTGYEQYF.